The 28 T cell receptor beta chains reported below all come from one sample, sequenced in a study of OX40 agonist ivuxolimab in advanced cancers. TCRdb keeps only in-frame clones here, not all; method: immunoSEQ multiplex PCR. This table holds around 79,000 clones, 92% found once. The specimen comprised CD4+ or CD8+ T cells sorted from blood, sampled in a trial of the OX40 agonist ivuxolimab. Source of these receptors: an adult with an advanced solid tumor such as melanoma, head and neck, liver or kidney cancer.

V and J are TRBV30 and TRBJ1-4; D is perhaps TRBD1 (6 bases). The CDR3 sequence is 15 residues long. The germline V gene encodes CDR1 GTSNPN and CDR2 SVGIG (reference sequence). Trimming stripped 4 bases from V and 8 bases from J, with 20 bases between. CDR3 in amino acids: CAWTPLVAGVEKLFF. The CDR3 DNA is TGTGCCTGGACCCCCCTCGTGGCAGGGGTCGAAAAACTGTTTTTT.

The chain is built from TRBV6-4 and TRBJ2-1, with 10 bases fitting TRBD2. The CDR3 has 18 residues. Germline V gene sequence: CDR1 MRHNA, CDR2 SNTAGT. V gave up 4 bases and J gave up 1 base; unmatched junction bases: 10. The CDR3 DNA follows: TGTGCCAGCAGTGCCTACCCCCAAGCGGGGGGGTCCTACAATGAGCAGTTCTTC. Residues: CASSAYPQAGGSYNEQFF.

V and J are TRBV4-2 and TRBJ2-7, with D possibly TRBD1 on 5 matching bases. V was shortened by 6 bases and J by 9 bases, with 12 bases between the two germline ends. Germline-derived CDR1 and CDR2 are LGHNA and YNFKEQ. There are 11 residues in the CDR3. Written as DNA, the CDR3 is TGTGCCAGCAGAGACGGGCAGGGGCAGTACTTC. Residues: CASRDGQGQYF.

The chain is built from TRBV7-2 and TRBJ1-1, with 8 positions matching TRBD1. The CDR3 is 14 amino acids. With V trimmed by 5 bases and J by 7 bases, 9 bases remained unmatched. Germline-derived CDR1 and CDR2 are SGHTA and FQGNSA. CDR3 amino acids: CASSTWTGTYEAFF. In nucleotides, the CDR3 is TGTGCCAGCAGCACTTGGACAGGGACCTATGAAGCTTTCTTT.

J is TRBJ1-1 and V is TRBV7-8; no clear D. V was clipped by 0 bases and J by 3 bases, with 5 bases between them. This CDR3 comprises 13 residues. Per germline, CDR1 SGHVS and CDR2 FQNEAQ. DNA for the CDR3: TGTGCCAGCAGCTTAGCAGGGTACACTGAAGCTTTCTTT. Protein sequence: CASSLAGYTEAFF.

The chain carries TRBV12-5 and TRBJ1-4; tentatively, D is TRBD1 (5 bases). V was pared by 3 bases and J by 0 bases, with 11 bases between. Germline V gene lookup returns CDR1 LGHNT and CDR2 FRNRAP. The CDR3 extends over 16 amino acids. CDR3 sequence: CASGLGPGATNEKLFF. CDR3 sequence (DNA): TGTGCTAGTGGTTTAGGCCCGGGGGCAACTAATGAAAAACTGTTTTTT.

This chain connects TRBV19 to TRBJ2-1; D uncertain. Trimming took 7 bases from V and 1 from J, leaving 11 bases between them. This CDR3 comprises 14 residues. CDR1 and CDR2 from the germline V gene are LNHDA and SQIVND (reference sequence). The DNA of the CDR3 is TGTGCCAGTAATGGACCCCCGTCCTACAATGAGCAGTTCTTC. Protein product: CASNGPPSYNEQFF.

This chain joins TRBV11-2 and TRBJ2-1; TRBD1 agrees at 11 bases. Trimming cost V 6 bases and J 8 bases; bases outside gene matches: 6. Germline loops: CDR1 SGHAT, CDR2 FQNNGV. The CDR3 spans 14 residues. The CDR3 here is CASSLGQGDDEQFF. The DNA for the CDR3 is TGTGCCAGCAGTTTGGGACAGGGGGACGATGAGCAGTTCTTC.

V usage is TRBV13 and J usage is TRBJ2-7; D ambiguous. The germline gives CDR1 PRHDT, CDR2 FYEKMQ (reference sequence). V dropped 3 bases and J dropped 3 bases, with 18 bases sitting between them. CDR3 length: 16 amino acids. CDR3 amino acids: CASSLIGESGFYEQYF. In DNA form, the CDR3 reads TGTGCCAGCAGCTTGATCGGAGAGTCAGGCTTCTACGAGCAGTACTTC.

V usage is TRBV4-3 and J usage is TRBJ2-5, with D unresolved. Looked up from germline, CDR1 is LGHNA and CDR2 is YSLEER. CDR3 length equals 13 residues. Trimming took off 1 base at V and 5 bases at J, with 8 bases between the two ends. CDR3 bases: TGCGCCAGCAGCCAAGGGATCAGGGAGACCCAGTACTTC. Residues: CASSQGIRETQYF.

The chain recombines TRBV2 with TRBJ2-1; perhaps TRBD2 as D (5 bases). This CDR3 region has 12 residues. Trimming cost V 6 bases and J 16 bases, with 19 bases left between them. Germline V gene data show CDR1 as SNHLY and CDR2 as FYNNEI. The CDR3 region is CASRLEAPFIFF. For the CDR3, the DNA is TGTGCCAGCAGACTGGAGGCCCCATTCATATTCTTC.

The rearrangement joins TRBV9 to TRBJ2-1; D is undetermined. Per the germline V gene, CDR1 is SGDLS and CDR2 is YYNGEE. The CDR3 is 12 residues long. Trimming removed 3 bases from V and 7 bases from J, with 8 bases in between. CDR3 amino acids: CASSAHSNEQFF. CDR3 nucleotides: TGTGCCAGCAGCGCACACAGTAATGAGCAGTTCTTC.

As to this clone: An end of the junction differs from the germline gene, which may be a read error. The chain combines TRBV7-9 with TRBJ2-1; TRBD2 agrees at 8 bases. CDR1 is SEHNR and CDR2 is FQNEAQ in the germline V gene (reference sequence). The CDR3 runs to 18 residues. CDR3 loop: CASSLEWRGEVSHNEQFF. CDR3 nucleotides: TGTGCCAGCAGCTTAGAATGGCGGGGGGAGGTCTCCCACAATGAGCAGTTCTTC.

The sample holds one count of this clone. J is TRBJ1-1 and V is TRBV11-1; D not resolved. There are 14 residues in the CDR3. Germline CDR1 reads SGHAT; CDR2 reads FQDESV (reference sequence). Trimming cost V 3 bases and J 0 bases, with 8 bases left between them. The CDR3 DNA sequence: TGTGCCAGCAGCTTGTACAACATGAACACTGAAGCTTTCTTT. Translating gives CASSLYNMNTEAFF.

CDR3 sequence reads: CASSQGAGLTTVNTEAFF. DNA for the CDR3: TGCGCCAGCAGCCAGGGGGCAGGCCTTACGACCGTGAACACTGAAGCTTTCTTT. This chain connects TRBV4-3 to TRBJ1-1; D is perhaps TRBD1 (6 bases). V lost 3 bases and J 0 bases, leaving 20 bases between the germline ends. Per germline, CDR1 LGHNA and CDR2 YSLEER. The CDR3 loop spans 18 amino acids.

J is TRBJ2-7 and V is TRBV4-1; 7 nucleotides line up with TRBD1. This CDR3 comprises 16 residues. Germline trimming cut 1 base from V and 5 bases from J; bases unmatched to any gene: 11. Germline V CDR1 and CDR2: MGHRA, YSYEKL. Here the CDR3 reads CASSQGDSPGVDEQYF. CDR3 nucleotides: TGCGCCAGCAGCCAAGGGGACAGCCCTGGGGTCGACGAGCAGTACTTC.

This chain uses TRBV2 with TRBJ2-5; D may be TRBD1 (6 bases). V lost 3 bases and J lost 3, with 11 bases in between. CDR3 size: 14 residues. Germline V gene lookup returns CDR1 SNHLY and CDR2 FYNNEI. In DNA, the CDR3 is TGTGCCAGCAGTGACACGGCAGGGGAAGAGACCCAGTACTTC. This encodes CASSDTAGEETQYF.

The V call is TRBV11-2, the J call TRBJ2-7; D remains ambiguous. Trimming took 7 bases from V and 6 from J, leaving 13 bases between them. Per the germline V gene, CDR1 is SGHAT and CDR2 is FQNNGV. This CDR3 has 12 amino acids. For the CDR3, the DNA is TGTGCCAGCAACTCTGGACCCTCCGAGCAGTACTTC. This encodes CASNSGPSEQYF.

The rearrangement uses TRBV23-1 and TRBJ2-3; 10 bases line up with TRBD1. TRBV23-1 has ORF status, its function being uncertain. The V and J ends lost 4 bases and 1 base, in that order; junction bases with no gene match: 2. The CDR3 is 15 amino acids. CDR3 loop: CASSLDRGRTDTQYF. The CDR3 bases are TGCGCCAGCAGTCTCGACAGGGGGCGCACAGATACGCAGTATTTT.

This clone was recorded only once. V is TRBV27 and J is TRBJ2-7; D unresolved. V lost 5 bases to trimming and J lost 0 bases, with 17 bases between them. The CDR3 is 16 residues long. Germline V CDR1 and CDR2: MNHEY, SMNVEV (reference sequence). The CDR3, as DNA: TGTGCCAGCAGTCAACGATCCTACTCCTACTCCTACGAGCAGTACTTC. Translated, it gives CASSQRSYSYSYEQYF.

The chain couples TRBV2 to TRBJ2-6; a weak D match, TRBD1 (6 bases). The CDR3 consists of 16 residues. V dropped 7 bases and J dropped 4 bases, with 17 bases sitting between them. The germline gives CDR1 SNHLY, CDR2 FYNNEI. This CDR3 reads CASNTGFLGGANVLTF. The CDR3 DNA follows: TGTGCCAGCAACACAGGGTTCCTAGGGGGGGCCAACGTCCTGACTTTC.

This chain joins TRBV27 and TRBJ2-7, with D perhaps TRBD2 (5 bases). This CDR3 contains 13 residues. The V end was cut by 6 bases, the J end by 4 bases, with 13 bases between. Germline V gives CDR1 MNHEY, CDR2 SMNVEV (reference sequence). The CDR3 nucleotides read TGTGCCAGCAGGGAAGAGGGCCTATACGAGCAGTACTTC. This translates into CASREEGLYEQYF.

V gene TRBV4-1 combines with J gene TRBJ2-7, with 8 nucleotides matching TRBD1. The J segment lost 0 bases and the V segment lost 4 bases, leaving 5 bases of the junction unmatched. CDR1 is MGHRA and CDR2 is YSYEKL in the germline V gene. The CDR3 is made up of 15 amino acids. CDR3 DNA: TGCGCCAGCAGCCCTCAGACAGGGGCCTCCTACGAGCAGTACTTC. Translation: CASSPQTGASYEQYF.

The chain joins TRBV7-3 to TRBJ2-1; TRBD2 agrees at 12 bases. Germline CDR1 SGHTA, CDR2 FQGTGA. With V trimmed by 0 bases and J by 7 bases, 4 bases remained unmatched. The CDR3 has 16 amino acids. CDR3 protein: CASSLTSLAGGNEQFF. The DNA of the CDR3 is TGTGCCAGCAGCTTAACGAGCCTAGCGGGGGGGAATGAGCAGTTCTTC.

J is TRBJ1-3 and V is TRBV4-1; D unresolved. Germline V CDR1 and CDR2: MGHRA, YSYEKL. V gave up 5 bases and J gave up 4 bases, with 3 bases separating them. The CDR3 covers 11 residues. The CDR3 sequence is CASSKGNTIYF. The CDR3 DNA is TGCGCCAGCAGCAAAGGAAACACCATATATTTT.

This rearrangement joins TRBV9 to TRBJ2-2, with 8 positions matching TRBD2. Germline V gene sequence: CDR1 SGDLS, CDR2 YYNGEE. The CDR3 totals 15 residues. J gave up 9 bases and V 0 bases, and 7 bases lay outside the gene matches. The CDR3 DNA reads as TGTGCCAGCAGCGTAGAGGCTAGCGGGCCCCGGGAGCTGTTTTTT. Its protein is CASSVEASGPRELFF. Full variable domain (remainder filled in from reference TRBV9 and TRBJ2-2): DSGVTQTPKHLITATGQRVTLRCSPRSGDLSVYWYQQSLDQGLQFLIQYYNGEERAKGNILERFSAQQFPDLHSELNLSSLELGDSALYFCASSVEASGPRELFFGEGSRLTVL.

This clone was observed a handful of times. At one boundary the junction diverges from the germline segment, which might be a read error. The chain has TRBV13 and TRBJ1-1; no reliable D call. There are 13 residues in the CDR3. Germline CDR1 reads PRHDT; CDR2 reads FYEKMQ (reference sequence). The CDR3 region is CASSVGRYTEAFF. CDR3 DNA sequence: TGTGCCAGCAGCGTAGGGCGGTACACTGAAGCTTTCTTT.

The chain links TRBV18 to TRBJ1-1; D remains unclear. V lost 2 bases, J lost 10 bases, and 11 bases lay in between. CDR3 length: 12 residues. CDR1 KGHSH and CDR2 LQKENI come from the germline V gene. Written as DNA, the CDR3 is TGTGCCAGCTCACCAGGTGGGTTAGGAGCTTTCTTT. This translates into CASSPGGLGAFF. Supplemented by reference TRBV18 and TRBJ1-1, the full variable domain reads NAGVMQNPRHLVRRRGQEARLRCSPMKGHSHVYWYRQLPEEGLKFMVYLQKENIIDESGMPKERFSAEFPKEGPSILRIQQVVRGDSAAYFCASSPGGLGAFFGQGTRLTVV.